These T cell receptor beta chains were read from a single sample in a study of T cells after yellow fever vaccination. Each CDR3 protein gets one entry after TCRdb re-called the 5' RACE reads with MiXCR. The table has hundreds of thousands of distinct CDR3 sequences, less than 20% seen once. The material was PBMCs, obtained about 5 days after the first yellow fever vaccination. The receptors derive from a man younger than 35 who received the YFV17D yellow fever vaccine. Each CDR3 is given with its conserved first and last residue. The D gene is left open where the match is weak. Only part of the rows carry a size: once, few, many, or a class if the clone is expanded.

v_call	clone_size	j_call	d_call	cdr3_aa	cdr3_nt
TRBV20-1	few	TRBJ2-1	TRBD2	CSASRLAGNNEQFF	TGCAGTGCCAGTCGGCTAGCGGGTAACAATGAGCAGTTCTTC
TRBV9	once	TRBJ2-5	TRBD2	CASSPRLGSGEETQYF	TGTGCCAGCAGCCCCCGGCTGGGGAGCGGGGAGGAGACCCAGTACTTC
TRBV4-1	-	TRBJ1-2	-	CASSQESYGYTF	TGCGCCAGCAGCCAAGAGAGCTATGGCTACACCTTC
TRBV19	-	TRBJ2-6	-	CASSIDSSGANVLTF	TGTGCCAGTAGTATAGACAGCTCTGGGGCCAACGTCCTGACTTTC
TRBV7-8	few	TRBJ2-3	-	CASSFKGASGSGTDTQYF	TGTGCCAGCAGCTTTAAGGGGGCTAGCGGGTCTGGCACAGATACGCAGTATTTT
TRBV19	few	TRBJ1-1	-	CASSRGGASTEAFF	TGTGCCAGTAGTAGGGGGGGTGCTAGCACTGAAGCTTTCTTT
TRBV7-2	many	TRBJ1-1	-	CASSRRDTFEAFF	TGTGCCAGCAGCCGACGGGACACCTTTGAAGCTTTCTTT
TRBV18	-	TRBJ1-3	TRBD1	CASSPLRDSSGNTIYF	TGTGCCAGCTCACCACTCCGGGACAGCTCTGGAAACACCATATATTTT
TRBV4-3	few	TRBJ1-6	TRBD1	CASSQEPGQGASSPLHF	TGCGCCAGCAGCCAAGAACCGGGACAGGGGGCTAGTTCACCCCTCCACTTT
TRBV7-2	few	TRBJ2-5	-	CASSHRAGETQYF	TGTGCCAGCAGCCACAGGGCGGGGGAGACCCAGTACTTC
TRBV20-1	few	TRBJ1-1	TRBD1	CSARQGNTEAFF	TGCAGTGCTCGACAGGGGAACACTGAAGCTTTCTTT
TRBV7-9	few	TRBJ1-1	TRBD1	CASSQLQGARTEAFF	TGTGCCAGCAGCCAACTCCAGGGGGCGAGGACTGAAGCTTTCTTT
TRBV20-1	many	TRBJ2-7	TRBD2	CSVWRAGAYEQYF	TGCAGTGTTTGGCGGGCGGGGGCCTACGAGCAGTACTTC
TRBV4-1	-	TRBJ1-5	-	CASSQAGLGSGQPQHF	TGCGCCAGCAGCCAAGCCGGCCTCGGCTCGGGTCAGCCCCAGCATTTT
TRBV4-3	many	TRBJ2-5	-	CASSQDLSTESRRQETQYF	TGCGCCAGCAGCCAAGATCTCTCCACAGAGTCGCGTCGTCAAGAGACCCAGTACTTC
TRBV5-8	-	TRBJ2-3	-	CASSPMDLDTQYF	TGTGCCAGCAGCCCTATGGACCTAGATACGCAGTATTTT